This T cell receptor beta chain appears in the sequencing data of a study of blood T cell repertoires in COVID-19. Germline V gives CDR1 MNHEY, CDR2 SVGEGT. Germline trimming cut 2 bases from V and 4 bases from J; bases unmatched to any gene: 7. This CDR3 has 16 residues. Clones were read by immunoSEQ multiplex PCR, and TCRdb kept only the in-frame ones, dropping some. The top ten clones hold over 8% of a sample with about 74,000 clones, around 90% of them seen once. V and J are TRBV6-2 or TRBV6-3 and TRBJ2-3; TRBD1 matches 9 bases. What was sequenced was peripheral blood. The TCR sequence derives from a human donor in a cohort sampled during active COVID-19. The CDR3 spells CASSYGVGQGSDTQYF. CDR3 coding DNA: TGTGCCAGCAGTTACGGGGTGGGACAGGGATCAGATACGCAGTATTTT.